The rows below give T cell receptor beta chains drawn from one sample of a study of CD8 T cells in ankylosing spondylitis. MiXCR was run by TCRdb on the 5' RACE reads, yielding one entry per CDR3 protein. The sample includes 150,000 to 200,000 distinct CDR3 sequences, 9.5% to 13% seen only once; the top ten take 25% to 30%. Sequenced: blood, either unsorted or a sorted T cell fraction (not recorded which). The origin of the receptors is a male donor with ankylosing spondylitis or in good health (not recorded which). Both conserved end residues are part of each CDR3. Each record gives: J gene, D gene, V gene, clone size, CDR3 DNA, CDR3 protein. A D gene is named only where the DNA matches it firmly. Size values are once, few and many counts, or a class for expanded clones, and some rows have none.

TRBJ2-4 | - | TRBV12-3/TRBV12-4 | many | TGTGCCAGCAGCCACCCAGGACAGAAAAACATTCAGTACTTC | CASSHPGQKNIQYF
TRBJ2-7 | - | TRBV10-3 | many | TGTGCCATCAGTGGGGTCTCTGGGTCCGAGCAGTACTTC | CAISGVSGSEQYF
TRBJ2-2 | TRBD2 | TRBV3-1 | many | TGTGCCAGCAGCCAAGGTGGCCAACCGGGACTAGCGGGACGGGCCGGGGAGCTGTTTTTT | CASSQGGQPGLAGRAGELFF
TRBJ2-5 | TRBD1 | TRBV3-1 | many | TGTGCCAGCAGCCAACGGGGACAGGCGGAGACCCAGTACTTC | CASSQRGQAETQYF
TRBJ2-7 | TRBD1 | TRBV29-1 | - | TGCAGCGTTGAGAAGACAGGGAACGAGCAGTACTTC | CSVEKTGNEQYF
TRBJ2-2 | - | TRBV6-1 | - | TGTGCCAGCAAAGAGGGTCCGCTGGGAGGGAACACCGGGGAGCTGTTTTTT | CASKEGPLGGNTGELFF
TRBJ1-3 | - | TRBV30 | few | TGTGCCTGGAGCGCAGGGCTCCCTGGAAACACCATATATTTT | CAWSAGLPGNTIYF
TRBJ2-1 | TRBD2 | TRBV5-6 | many | TGTGCCAGCTGTTCTAGCGGGGGGGCGCTTTACAATGAGCAGTTCTTC | CASCSSGGALYNEQFF
TRBJ2-7 | - | TRBV29-1 | many | TGCAGCGTTGTACCCAGGGCGAGTTCCTACGAGCAGTACTTC | CSVVPRASSYEQYF
TRBJ1-2 | TRBD1 | TRBV7-2 | - | TGTGCCAGCAGCTTAGCGACGCAGGGGGCGCGCGGCTACACCTTC | CASSLATQGARGYTF
TRBJ1-1 | - | TRBV6-5 | - | TGTGCCAGCAGTTACTCAAGGGCATTGAACACTGAAGCTTTCTTT | CASSYSRALNTEAFF
TRBJ1-6 | TRBD1 | TRBV20-1 | - | TGCAGTGCTAGAGACTCCAGGCAGGGGGTTGATTCACCCCTCCACTTT | CSARDSRQGVDSPLHF
TRBJ1-2 | - | TRBV4-1 | many | TGCGCCAGCAGCCAAGAGCCAGGCCGCGGCTATGGCTACACCTTC | CASSQEPGRGYGYTF
TRBJ2-2 | - | TRBV12-3/TRBV12-4 | many | TGTGCCAGCAGTTTAGGGACAGCCCAAGGGGTGGACACCGGGGAGCTGTTTTTT | CASSLGTAQGVDTGELFF
TRBJ2-1 | - | TRBV20-1 | - | TGCAGTGCTAGAGGCTTCAGGGGACAAAGGAATGAGCAGTTCTTC | CSARGFRGQRNEQFF
TRBJ1-1 | - | TRBV4-1 | many | TGCGCCAGCAGCGCAACCAGGAGGGACGGGGACACTGAAGCTTTCTTT | CASSATRRDGDTEAFF
TRBJ1-6 | - | TRBV18 | - | TGTGCCAGCTCAAAGGACGACAGCTCCTATAATTCACCCCTCCACTTT | CASSKDDSSYNSPLHF
TRBJ2-1 | - | TRBV5-5 | - | TGTGCCAGCAGCTTGGAGGCGACTGGGCACAATGAGCAGTTCTTC | CASSLEATGHNEQFF
TRBJ1-1 | - | TRBV29-1 | many | TGCAGCGTTGAAGTTTCCCCGGATTTCGGTACTGAAGCTTTCTTT | CSVEVSPDFGTEAFF
TRBJ2-4 | - | TRBV3-1 | many | TGTGCCAGCAGCCAAGGACAACTAGGTAACATTCAGTACTTC | CASSQGQLGNIQYF
TRBJ2-6 | - | TRBV3-1 | few | TGTGCCAGCTGTTTAGAGGTTAGCGGAGCTTTCTCTGGGGCCAACGTCCTGACTTTC | CASCLEVSGAFSGANVLTF
TRBJ2-7 | - | TRBV5-1 | many | TGCGCCAGCAGCACCCTGGACAGCAGAGGGAACGAGCAGTACTTC | CASSTLDSRGNEQYF
TRBJ2-5 | TRBD2 | TRBV15 | many | TGTGCCACCAGCATCAACGAGGGGACTAGCGTAGAGACCCAGTACTTC | CATSINEGTSVETQYF
TRBJ2-7 | TRBD1 | TRBV9 | few | TGTGCCAGCAGCGCGGAGGGACAGGGGGTCGACGAGCAGTACTTC | CASSAEGQGVDEQYF
TRBJ1-3 | TRBD1 | TRBV9 | many | TGTGCCAGCAGCGACCCAGGGGGGTCGAGAAACACCATATATTTT | CASSDPGGSRNTIYF
TRBJ2-2 | - | TRBV4-3 | many | TGCGCCAGCAGCCATGGGGTTGGAACCGGGGAGCTGTTTTTT | CASSHGVGTGELFF
TRBJ1-1 | - | TRBV2 | many | TGTGCCAGGAACCGCCCGAACACTGAAGCTTTCTTT | CARNRPNTEAFF
TRBJ2-1 | - | TRBV19 | - | TGTGCCAGTAGTATTACTGGGACTTTCAATGAGCAGTTCTTC | CASSITGTFNEQFF
TRBJ2-7 | TRBD2 | TRBV27 | few | TGTGCCATCCGTTTTTCCGATCCGGGACTAGCGGGAGGGTGGGCCTACGAGCAGTACTTC | CAIRFSDPGLAGGWAYEQYF
TRBJ1-2 | - | TRBV7-2 | - | TGTGCCAGCAGCTTTGTTACAGGGACCCTAGATGGCTACACCTTC | CASSFVTGTLDGYTF
TRBJ2-7 | - | TRBV10-3 | many | TGTGCCATCAGTGAGTCCCGGACAGAACCATCCTACGAGCAGTACTTC | CAISESRTEPSYEQYF
TRBJ2-1 | TRBD1 | TRBV20-1 | few | TGCTGTGCTAGGGGGCGGGCGGGCGCCCCCTCCTACAATGAGCAGTTCTTC | CCARGRAGAPSYNEQFF
TRBJ2-6 | - | TRBV12-3/TRBV12-4 | many | TGTGCCAGCAGTTTGGGGACGGAAGCTGGGGCCAACGTCCTGACTTTC | CASSLGTEAGANVLTF
TRBJ1-1 | - | TRBV6-2/TRBV6-3 | many | TGTGCCATTTCCTGGTCCCCGAACACTGAAGCTTTCTTT | CAISWSPNTEAFF
TRBJ2-6 | - | TRBV12-3/TRBV12-4 | few | TGTGCCAGCAGTTCCGGGGTCGGTGGTTCCGGGGCCAACGTCCTGACTTTC | CASSSGVGGSGANVLTF